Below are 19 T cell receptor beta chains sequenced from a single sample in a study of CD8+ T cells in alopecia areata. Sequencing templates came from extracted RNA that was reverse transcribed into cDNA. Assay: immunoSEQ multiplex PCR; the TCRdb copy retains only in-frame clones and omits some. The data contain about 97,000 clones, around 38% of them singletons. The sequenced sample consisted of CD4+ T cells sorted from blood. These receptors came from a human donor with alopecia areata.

CDR3 residues: CASSTPARTWETQYF. CDR3 DNA: TGTGCCAGCAGTACCCCTGCCAGGACCTGGGAGACCCAGTACTTC. The chain carries TRBV6-5 and TRBJ2-5; no clear D gene. The CDR3 sequence is 15 residues long. In germline, CDR1 is MNHEY, CDR2 SVGAGI. The V end lost 5 bases, the J end lost 5 bases, and 18 bases lay between the germline ends.

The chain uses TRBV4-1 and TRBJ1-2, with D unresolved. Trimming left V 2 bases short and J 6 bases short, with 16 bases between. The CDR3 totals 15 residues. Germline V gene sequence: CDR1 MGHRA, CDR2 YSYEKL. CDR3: CASSQFGQIVNGYTF. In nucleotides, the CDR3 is TGCGCCAGCAGCCAATTTGGCCAGATTGTGAATGGCTACACCTTC.

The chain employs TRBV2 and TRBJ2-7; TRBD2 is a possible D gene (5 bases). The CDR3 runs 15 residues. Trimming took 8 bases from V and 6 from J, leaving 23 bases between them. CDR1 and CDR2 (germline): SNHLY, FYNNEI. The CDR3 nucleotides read TGTGCCAGCCGGTCTGGAACTAGGTCCTTTGGCGAGCAGTACTTC. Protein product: CASRSGTRSFGEQYF.

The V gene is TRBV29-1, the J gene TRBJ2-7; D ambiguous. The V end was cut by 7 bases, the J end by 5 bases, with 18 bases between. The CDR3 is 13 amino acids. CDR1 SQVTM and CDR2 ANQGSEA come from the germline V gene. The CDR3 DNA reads TGCAGCGCTGGGCAACACCGGTCCAACGAGCAGTACTTC. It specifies CSAGQHRSNEQYF.

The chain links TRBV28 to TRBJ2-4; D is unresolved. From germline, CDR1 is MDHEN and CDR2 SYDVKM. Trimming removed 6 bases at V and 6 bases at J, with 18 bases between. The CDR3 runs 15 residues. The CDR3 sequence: CASSRVGRPTNIQYF. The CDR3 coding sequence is TGTGCCAGCAGCCGCGTCGGCCGACCTACAAACATTCAGTACTTC.

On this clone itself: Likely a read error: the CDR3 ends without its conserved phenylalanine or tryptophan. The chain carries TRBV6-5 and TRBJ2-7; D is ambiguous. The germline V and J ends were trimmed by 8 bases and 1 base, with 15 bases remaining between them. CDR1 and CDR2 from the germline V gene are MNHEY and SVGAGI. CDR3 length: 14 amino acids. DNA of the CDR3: TGTGCCAGCGCTCGACGGATAACTTCCTACGAGCAGTACTCC. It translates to CASARRITSYEQYS.

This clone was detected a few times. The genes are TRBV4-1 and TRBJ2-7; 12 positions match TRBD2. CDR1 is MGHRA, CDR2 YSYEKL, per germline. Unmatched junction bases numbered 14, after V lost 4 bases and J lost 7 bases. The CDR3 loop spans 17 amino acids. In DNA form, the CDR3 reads TGCGCCAGCAGCCGTTCCGGGACTAGCGGGCCCAGCCAAGAGCAGTACTTC. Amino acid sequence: CASSRSGTSGPSQEQYF.

CDR3 DNA: TGCGCCAGCAGCCAAGAAACGGTCCGGAACACTGAAGCTTTCTTT. Translating gives CASSQETVRNTEAFF. The rearrangement links TRBV4-1 to TRBJ1-1; D gene ambiguous. Per germline, CDR1 MGHRA and CDR2 YSYEKL. This CDR3 region has 15 residues. V gave up 0 bases and J gave up 1 base, with 9 bases separating them.

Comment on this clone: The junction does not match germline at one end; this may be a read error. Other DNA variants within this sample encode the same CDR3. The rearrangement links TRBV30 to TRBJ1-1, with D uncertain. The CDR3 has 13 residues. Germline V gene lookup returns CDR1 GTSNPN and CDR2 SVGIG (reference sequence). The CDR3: CAWSDVGNTEAFF. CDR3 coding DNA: TGTGCCTGGAGTGATGTGGGAAACACAGAAGCTTTCTTT.

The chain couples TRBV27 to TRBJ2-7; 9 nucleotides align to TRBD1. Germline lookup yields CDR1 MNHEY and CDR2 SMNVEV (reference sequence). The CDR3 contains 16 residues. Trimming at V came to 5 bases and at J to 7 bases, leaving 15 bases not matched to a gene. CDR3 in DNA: TGTGCCAGCAGTCCAAAAACCGGGACAGGGACATTGGAGCAGTACTTC. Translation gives CASSPKTGTGTLEQYF.

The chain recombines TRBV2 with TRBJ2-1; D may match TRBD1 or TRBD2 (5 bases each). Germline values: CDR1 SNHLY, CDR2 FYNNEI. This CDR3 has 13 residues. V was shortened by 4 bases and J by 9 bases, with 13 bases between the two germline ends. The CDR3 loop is CASSGWGWAEQFF. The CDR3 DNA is TGTGCCAGCAGTGGATGGGGGTGGGCTGAGCAGTTCTTC.

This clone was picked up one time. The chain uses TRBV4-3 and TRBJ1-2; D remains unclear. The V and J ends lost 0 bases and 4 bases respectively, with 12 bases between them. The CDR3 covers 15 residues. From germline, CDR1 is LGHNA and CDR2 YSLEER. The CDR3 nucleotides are TGCGCCAGCAGCCAAGAAATCCAGGCTCGCTATGGCTACACCTTC. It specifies CASSQEIQARYGYTF.

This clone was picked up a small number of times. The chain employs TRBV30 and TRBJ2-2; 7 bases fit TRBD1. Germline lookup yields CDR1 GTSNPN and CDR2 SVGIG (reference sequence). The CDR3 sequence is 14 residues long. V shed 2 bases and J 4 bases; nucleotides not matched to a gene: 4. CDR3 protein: CAWSLTGRTGELFF. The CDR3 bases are TGTGCCTGGAGTTTGACAGGGCGCACCGGGGAGCTGTTTTTT. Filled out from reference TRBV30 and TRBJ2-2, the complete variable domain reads SQTIHQWPATLVQPVGSPLSLECTVEGTSNPNLYWYRQAAGRGLQLLFYSVGIGQISSEVPQNLSASRPQDRQFILSSKKLLLSDSGFYLCAWSLTGRTGELFFGEGSRLTVL.

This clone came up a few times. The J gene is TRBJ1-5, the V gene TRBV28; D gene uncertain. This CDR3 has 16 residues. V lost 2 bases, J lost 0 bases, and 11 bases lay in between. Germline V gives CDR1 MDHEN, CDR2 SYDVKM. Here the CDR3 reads CASSLKWLNSNQPQHF. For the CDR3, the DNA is TGTGCCAGCAGTTTAAAGTGGTTGAATAGCAATCAGCCCCAGCATTTT.

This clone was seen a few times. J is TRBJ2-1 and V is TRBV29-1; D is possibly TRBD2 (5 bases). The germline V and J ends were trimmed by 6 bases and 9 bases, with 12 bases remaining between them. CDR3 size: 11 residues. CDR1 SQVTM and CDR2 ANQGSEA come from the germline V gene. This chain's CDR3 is CSVELVLEQFF. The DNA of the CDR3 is TGCAGCGTCGAACTAGTTCTTGAGCAGTTCTTC.

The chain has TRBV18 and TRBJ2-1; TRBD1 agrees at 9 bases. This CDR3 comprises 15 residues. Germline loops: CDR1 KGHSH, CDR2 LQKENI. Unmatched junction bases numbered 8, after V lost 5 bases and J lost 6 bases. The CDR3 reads CASSIDRGRFNEQFF. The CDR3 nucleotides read TGTGCCAGCTCAATCGACAGGGGGAGGTTCAATGAGCAGTTCTTC.

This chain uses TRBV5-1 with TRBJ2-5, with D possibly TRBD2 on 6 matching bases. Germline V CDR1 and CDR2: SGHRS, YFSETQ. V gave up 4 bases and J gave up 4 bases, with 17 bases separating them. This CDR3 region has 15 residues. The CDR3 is CASSGIGTPGETQYF. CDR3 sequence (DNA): TGCGCCAGCAGCGGAATCGGGACTCCCGGAGAGACCCAGTACTTC.

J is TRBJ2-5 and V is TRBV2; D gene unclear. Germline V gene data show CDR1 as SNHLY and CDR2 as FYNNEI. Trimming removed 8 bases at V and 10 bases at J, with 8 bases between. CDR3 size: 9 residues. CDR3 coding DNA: TGTGCCAGCTCTCCAGGCCAGTACTTC. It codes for CASSPGQYF.

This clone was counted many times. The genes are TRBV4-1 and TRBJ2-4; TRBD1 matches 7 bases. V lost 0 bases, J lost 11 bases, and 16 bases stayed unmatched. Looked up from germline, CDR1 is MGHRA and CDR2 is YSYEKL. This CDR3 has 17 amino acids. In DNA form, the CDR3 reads TGCGCCAGCAGCCAAGAAGAGCAACCGGGACAGATATTTCTTCAGTACTTC. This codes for CASSQEEQPGQIFLQYF.